This T cell receptor beta chain emerged from a study of blood T cell repertoires in COVID-19. About the study: The United States, Italy and Spain were the sources of the acute and convalescent COVID-19 samples.

Data came from immunoSEQ multiplex PCR; TCRdb stores just in-frame clones and leaves some out. In the table there are 80,000 to 95,000 clones, 70% to 90% of which are singletons. The V gene's germline CDR1 is SGHTA and CDR2 FQGNSA. V gave up 5 bases and J gave up 2 bases, with 18 bases separating them. The CDR3 spans 16 residues. Sequenced sample: peripheral blood. The sequence was obtained from a woman in her 70s with acute or convalescent COVID-19. The chain couples TRBV7-2 to TRBJ1-1, with D possibly being TRBD1 (5 bases). CDR3 residues: CASSQGVGGYNTEAFF. Here the CDR3 DNA reads TGTGCCAGCAGCCAAGGGGTTGGAGGGTATAACACTGAAGCTTTCTTT.